One sample yielded the 15 T cell receptor beta chains listed below, sequenced in a study of cytomegalovirus exposure and HLA in healthy donors. The PCR used 60 Vbeta and 13 Jbeta primers. Data came from immunoSEQ multiplex PCR; TCRdb stores just in-frame clones and leaves some out. This sample has 110,000 to 150,000 clones, with roughly 80% found just once. Material for sequencing was PBMCs. These receptors were taken from a woman aged 40 to 50 in good health and CMV-seronegative.

V and J are TRBV6-4 and TRBJ2-1; 7 bases agree with TRBD2. Germline V gives CDR1 MRHNA, CDR2 SNTAGT. This CDR3 has 15 residues. J was trimmed by 7 bases and V by 4 bases; bases with no gene match: 10. CDR3 in DNA: TGTGCCAGCAGTGTTCTAAGCGGGGTAGGGAATGAGCAGTTCTTC. This translates into CASSVLSGVGNEQFF.

The CDR3 spells CASSVQGMNEKLFF. CDR3 DNA: TGTGCCAGCAGTGTGCAGGGGATGAATGAAAAACTGTTTTTT. V and J are TRBV2 and TRBJ1-4; a possible D gene is TRBD1 (6 bases). This CDR3 region has 14 residues. Germline V lookup: CDR1 SNHLY, CDR2 FYNNEI. V was pared by 4 bases and J by 5 bases, with 11 bases between.

The CDR3 bases are TGTGCCACCAGCAGCTATCCCAGCTTCCTCGGGACAGCTCCCGAAGCTTTCTTT. As protein: CATSSYPSFLGTAPEAFF. The chain uses TRBV15 and TRBJ1-1, with 7 nucleotides matching TRBD1. This CDR3 has 18 amino acids. J gave up 8 bases and V 3 bases, and 21 bases lay outside the gene matches. From germline, CDR1 is LNHNV and CDR2 YYDKDF (reference sequence).

The rearrangement uses TRBV7-9 and TRBJ2-3; perhaps TRBD1 as D (6 bases). The CDR3 length is 13 residues. The germline V gene encodes CDR1 SEHNR and CDR2 FQNEAQ (reference sequence). The V end lost 5 bases, the J end lost 5 bases, and 11 bases lay between the germline ends. The CDR3 bases are TGTGCCAGCAGCCCCACAGGGATAGATACGCAGTATTTT. Protein product: CASSPTGIDTQYF.

The chain links TRBV28 to TRBJ1-4, with unresolved D. The CDR3 runs 15 residues. Germline V lookup: CDR1 MDHEN, CDR2 SYDVKM. The V and J ends lost 4 bases and 5 bases respectively, with 14 bases between them. For the CDR3, the DNA is TGTGCCAGCAGTTCCCCTGAGGCCAGAAATGAAAAACTGTTTTTT. Residues: CASSSPEARNEKLFF.

This clone was picked up a small number of times. The rearrangement uses TRBV5-4 and TRBJ1-1; a weak D match, TRBD1 (5 bases). V was clipped by 5 bases and J by 2 bases, with 13 bases between them. Germline V gene sequence: CDR1 SGHNT, CDR2 YYREEE (reference sequence). The CDR3 contains 14 residues. The CDR3 DNA sequence: TGTGCCAGCAGAAGGGGCACAACAAACACTGAAGCTTTCTTT. This gives the protein CASRRGTTNTEAFF.

This clone was detected a few times. The rearrangement joins TRBV5-1 to TRBJ2-7; D not certain. CDR3 length: 12 residues. Germline assignment: CDR1 SGHRS and CDR2 YFSETQ. V lost 2 bases, J lost 1 base, and 4 bases lay in between. The CDR3 nucleotides are TGCGCCAGCAGCTTTACTTCCTACGAGCAGTACTTC. Protein product: CASSFTSYEQYF.

This sequence joins TRBV7-6 and TRBJ1-1, with D unresolved. The CDR3 contains 14 residues. The V end was cut by 5 bases, the J end by 0 bases, with 10 bases between. CDR1 and CDR2 from the germline V gene are SGHVS and FNYEAQ. CDR3 coding DNA: TGTGCCAGCAGCCAGATCCACATGAACACTGAAGCTTTCTTT. Its translation: CASSQIHMNTEAFF.

This clone came up a few times. The genes are TRBV6-6 and TRBJ2-1; tentative D call: TRBD1 (7 bases). Germline CDR1 and CDR2: MNHNY and SVGAGI (reference sequence). The CDR3 is 13 amino acids. V was trimmed by 5 bases and J by 7 bases, leaving 12 bases between them. CDR3 DNA: TGTGCCAGCAGTCCCAGGGGGGCGAATGAGCAGTTCTTC. It yields the protein CASSPRGANEQFF.

The chain carries TRBV6-1 and TRBJ1-5; no reliable D call. Trimming shortened V by 6 bases and J by 4 bases, and 7 bases separated the two germline ends. The CDR3 totals 12 residues. The germline V gene encodes CDR1 MNHNS and CDR2 SASEGT. The CDR3 region is CASRILNQPQHF. CDR3 nucleotides: TGTGCCAGCAGAATACTTAATCAGCCCCAGCATTTT.

This clone turned up a few times. The chain uses TRBV30 and TRBJ1-6; D possibly corresponds to TRBD1 (5 bases). Germline loops: CDR1 GTSNPN, CDR2 SVGIG (reference sequence). The CDR3 sequence is 14 residues long. V lost 0 bases to trimming and J lost 8 bases, with 11 bases between them. The chain's CDR3 is CAWSVIRGDSPLHF. The CDR3 nucleotides read TGTGCCTGGAGTGTAATTCGGGGGGATTCACCCCTCCACTTT.

The J gene is TRBJ1-1, the V gene TRBV12-5; TRBD1 matches at 8 bases. Germline lookup yields CDR1 LGHNT and CDR2 FRNRAP. Trimming at V came to 7 bases and at J to 2 bases, leaving 3 bases not matched to a gene. The CDR3 runs 13 residues. Here the CDR3 reads CASVGTGNTEAFF. The CDR3 DNA follows: TGTGCTAGTGTTGGGACAGGCAACACTGAAGCTTTCTTT.

J is TRBJ2-1 and V is TRBV6-1; 12 bases line up with TRBD2. Germline V CDR1 and CDR2: MNHNS, SASEGT. The junction had 6 bases not matched to a gene; V was cut back by 4 bases and J by 5 bases. This CDR3 is built from 16 residues. The CDR3 spells CASSVWTSGTNNEQFF. The CDR3 DNA reads TGTGCCAGCAGTGTTTGGACTAGCGGGACGAACAATGAGCAGTTCTTC.

The rearrangement uses TRBV28 and TRBJ2-7, with D tentatively TRBD1 (6 bases). CDR3 length: 17 residues. Per germline, CDR1 MDHEN and CDR2 SYDVKM. V was cut by 6 bases and J by 3 bases, with 24 bases left in between. The CDR3 protein is CASSRRSWGTHFYEQYF. CDR3 coding DNA: TGTGCCAGCAGCAGAAGGTCATGGGGGACACACTTCTACGAGCAGTACTTC.

The chain employs TRBV18 and TRBJ2-3; D not certain. V was pared by 1 base and J by 2 bases, with 13 bases between. CDR3 length: 16 amino acids. In germline, CDR1 is KGHSH, CDR2 LQKENI. CDR3 in DNA: TGTGCCAGCTCACCACAGTCCAGGCAGTCCACAGATACGCAGTATTTT. Encoded protein: CASSPQSRQSTDTQYF.